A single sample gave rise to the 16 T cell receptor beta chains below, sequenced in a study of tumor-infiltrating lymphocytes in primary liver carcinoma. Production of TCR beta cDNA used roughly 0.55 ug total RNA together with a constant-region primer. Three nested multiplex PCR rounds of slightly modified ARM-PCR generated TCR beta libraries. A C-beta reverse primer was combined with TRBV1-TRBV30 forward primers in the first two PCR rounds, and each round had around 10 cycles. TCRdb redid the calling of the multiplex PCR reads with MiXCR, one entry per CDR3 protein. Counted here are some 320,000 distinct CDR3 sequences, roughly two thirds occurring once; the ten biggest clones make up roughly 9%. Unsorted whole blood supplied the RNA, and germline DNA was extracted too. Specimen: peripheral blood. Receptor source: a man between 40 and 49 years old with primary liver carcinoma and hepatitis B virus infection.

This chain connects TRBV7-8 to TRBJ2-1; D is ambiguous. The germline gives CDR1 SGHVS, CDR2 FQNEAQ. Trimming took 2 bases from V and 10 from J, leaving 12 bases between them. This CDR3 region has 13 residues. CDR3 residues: CASSLIDALEQFF. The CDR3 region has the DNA TGTGCCAGCAGCTTAATAGACGCGTTAGAGCAGTTCTTC.

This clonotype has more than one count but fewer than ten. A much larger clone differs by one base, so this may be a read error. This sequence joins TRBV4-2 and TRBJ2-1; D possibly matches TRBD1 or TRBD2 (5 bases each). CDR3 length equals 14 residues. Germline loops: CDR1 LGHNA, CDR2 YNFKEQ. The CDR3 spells CASSQASRDPEQSF. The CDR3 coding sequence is TGTGCCAGCAGCCAAGCTTCCCGGGACCCTGAGCAGTCCTTC.

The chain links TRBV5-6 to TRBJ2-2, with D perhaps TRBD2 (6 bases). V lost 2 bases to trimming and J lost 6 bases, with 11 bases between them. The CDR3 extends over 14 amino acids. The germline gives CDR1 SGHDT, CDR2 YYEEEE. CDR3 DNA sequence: TGTGCCAGCAGCTTCCGGACTAAACCCGGGGAGCTGTTTTTT. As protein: CASSFRTKPGELFF. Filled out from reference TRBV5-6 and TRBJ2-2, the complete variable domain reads DAGVTQSPTHLIKTRGQQVTLRCSPKSGHDTVSWYQQALGQGPQFIFQYYEEEERQRGNFPDRFSGHQFPNYSSELNVNALLLGDSALYLCASSFRTKPGELFFGEGSRLTVL.

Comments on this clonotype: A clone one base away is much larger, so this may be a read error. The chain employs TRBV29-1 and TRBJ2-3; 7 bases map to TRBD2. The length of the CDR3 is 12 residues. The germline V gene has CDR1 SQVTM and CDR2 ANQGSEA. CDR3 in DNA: TGCAACGGGAGGCGGGACCCAGATACGCAGTATTTT. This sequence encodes CNGRRDPDTQYF.

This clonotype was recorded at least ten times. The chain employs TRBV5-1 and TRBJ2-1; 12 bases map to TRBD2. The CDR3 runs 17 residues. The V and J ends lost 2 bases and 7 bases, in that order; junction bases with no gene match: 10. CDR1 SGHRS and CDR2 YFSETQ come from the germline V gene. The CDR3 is CASSLSLLAGGFNEQFF. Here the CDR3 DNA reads TGCGCCAGCAGCTTATCCCTACTAGCGGGAGGTTTTAATGAGCAGTTCTTC.

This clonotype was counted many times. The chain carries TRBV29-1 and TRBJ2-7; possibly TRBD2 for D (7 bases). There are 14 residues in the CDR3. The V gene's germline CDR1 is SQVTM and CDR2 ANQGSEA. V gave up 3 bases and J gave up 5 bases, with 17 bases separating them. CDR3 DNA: TGCAGCGTTGAGAGGGGGGGCCGTTCCCACGAGCAGTACTTC. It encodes CSVERGGRSHEQYF.

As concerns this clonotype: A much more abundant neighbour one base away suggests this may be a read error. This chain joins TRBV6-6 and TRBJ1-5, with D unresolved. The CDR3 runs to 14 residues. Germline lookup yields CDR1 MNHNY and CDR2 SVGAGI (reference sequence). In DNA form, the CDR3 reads TGTGCCAGCAGTTTTGGGAAAACGAATCGGCCCCAGCATTTT. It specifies CASSFGKTNRPQHF.

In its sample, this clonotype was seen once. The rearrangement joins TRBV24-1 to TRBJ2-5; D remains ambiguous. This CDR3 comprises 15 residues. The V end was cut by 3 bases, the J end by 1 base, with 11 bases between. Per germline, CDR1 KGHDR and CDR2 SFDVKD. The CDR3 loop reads CATSDPRQFQETQYF. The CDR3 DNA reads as TGTGCCACCAGTGATCCCAGGCAATTCCAAGAGACCCAGTACTTC.

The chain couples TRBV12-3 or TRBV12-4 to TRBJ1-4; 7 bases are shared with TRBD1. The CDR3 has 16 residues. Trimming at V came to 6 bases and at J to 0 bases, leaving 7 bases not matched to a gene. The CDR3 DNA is TGTGCCAGCAGGTCCAGGGGGGCCACAACTAATGAAAAACTGTTTTTT. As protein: CASRSRGATTNEKLFF.

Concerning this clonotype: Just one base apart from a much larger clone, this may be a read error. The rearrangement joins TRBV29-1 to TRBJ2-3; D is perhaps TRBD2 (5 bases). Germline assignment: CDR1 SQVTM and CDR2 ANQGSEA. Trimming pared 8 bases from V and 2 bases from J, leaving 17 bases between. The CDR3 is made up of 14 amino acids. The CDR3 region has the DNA TGCAGCACTAACGGAGGCAGTCCCACAGATACGCAGTATTTT. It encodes CSTNGGSPTDTQYF.

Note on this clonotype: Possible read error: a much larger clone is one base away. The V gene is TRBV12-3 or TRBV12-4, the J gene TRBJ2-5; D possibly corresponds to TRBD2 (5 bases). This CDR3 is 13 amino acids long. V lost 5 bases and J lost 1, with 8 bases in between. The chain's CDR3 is CASSRRSQETQYF. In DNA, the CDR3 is TGTGCCAGCAGTCGGAGGAGCCAAGAGACCCAGTACTTC.

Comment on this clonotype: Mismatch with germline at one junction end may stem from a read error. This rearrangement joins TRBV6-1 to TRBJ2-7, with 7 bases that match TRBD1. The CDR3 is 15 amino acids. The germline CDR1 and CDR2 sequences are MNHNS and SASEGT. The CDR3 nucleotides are TGTGCCAGCAGTGTGGGACAGACTTCTATAGACGAACAGTACTTC. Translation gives CASSVGQTSIDEQYF.

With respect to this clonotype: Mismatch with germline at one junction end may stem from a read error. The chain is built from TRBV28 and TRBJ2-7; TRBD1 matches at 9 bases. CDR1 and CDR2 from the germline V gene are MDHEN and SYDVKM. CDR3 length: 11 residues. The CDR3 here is CASSDRGEQYF. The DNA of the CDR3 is TGTGCTAGCAGTGACAGGGGGGAGCAGTACTTC. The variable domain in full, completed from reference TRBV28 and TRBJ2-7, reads DVKVTQSSRYLVKRTGEKVFLECVQDMDHENMFWYRQDPGLGLRLIYFSYDVKMKEKGDIPEGYSVSREKKERFSLILESASTNQTSMYLCASSDRGEQYFGPGTRLTVT.

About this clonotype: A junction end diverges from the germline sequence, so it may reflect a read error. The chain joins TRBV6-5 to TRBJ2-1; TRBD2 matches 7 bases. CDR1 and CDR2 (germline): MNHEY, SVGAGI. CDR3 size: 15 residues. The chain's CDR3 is CASCEGSGTYNEQFF. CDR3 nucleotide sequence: TGTGCCAGCTGTGAAGGCAGCGGGACCTACAACGAGCAGTTCTTC.

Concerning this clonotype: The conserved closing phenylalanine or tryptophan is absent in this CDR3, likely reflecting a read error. The CDR3 protein is CASSDSSSPYNVQFI. The CDR3 DNA is TGTGCCAGCAGCGACTCTAGCTCACCCTACAATGTGCAGTTCATC. The chain joins TRBV11-1 to TRBJ2-1; maybe TRBD2 (5 bases). The CDR3 sequence is 15 residues long. CDR1 is SGHAT, CDR2 FQDESV, per germline (reference sequence).

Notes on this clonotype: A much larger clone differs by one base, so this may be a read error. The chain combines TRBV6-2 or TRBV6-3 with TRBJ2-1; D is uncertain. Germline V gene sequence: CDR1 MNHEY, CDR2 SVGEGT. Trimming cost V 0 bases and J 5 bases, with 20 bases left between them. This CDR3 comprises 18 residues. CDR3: CASSYSRVWAHSNNEQFF. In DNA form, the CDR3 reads TGTGCCAGCAGTTACTCGAGAGTTTGGGCTCATTCTAACAATGAGCAGTTCTTC.